A selection of T cell receptor beta chains follows, all from one sample in a study of beta chain features in type 1 diabetes. The table came from immunoSEQ multiplex PCR; TCRdb's copy has only in-frame clones and leaves some out. The table includes 250,000 to 300,000 clones, about 24% detected once. Sequenced input: naive CD4+ T cells from blood. These receptors all stem from a woman in her thirties with type 1 diabetes. CDR3s include the opening cysteine and the closing phenylalanine or tryptophan. The D gene is left open where the match is weak. Some rows mark clone size as missing; the rest say once, few, many or name a class of expanded clone.

DNA | CDR3 | V | size | D | J
TGTGCCAGCAGCTTAATCGGAGCGGGAGCAGATACGCAGTATTTT | CASSLIGAGADTQYF | TRBV7-2 | few | TRBD2 | TRBJ2-3
TGTGCCAGCAGCCGTACAGGGAACACCGGGGAGCTGTTTTTT | CASSRTGNTGELFF | TRBV7-3 | few | NA | TRBJ2-2
TGTGCCAGCAGTTCGGCGGGAGAGGGAGAGACCCAGTACTTC | CASSSAGEGETQYF | TRBV28 | NA | TRBD2 | TRBJ2-5
TGTGCCAGCAGCTGGGCGTTCTCAGAGCAGTACTTC | CASSWAFSEQYF | TRBV6-1 | NA | NA | TRBJ2-7
TGTGCCAGCAGTGAAACTAGCAGGGAGTTCTTC | CASSETSREFF | TRBV2 | few | NA | TRBJ2-1
TGTGCCAGCAGTACACGCGGACAGGGACGGGAGACCCAGTACTTC | CASSTRGQGRETQYF | TRBV28 | NA | TRBD1 | TRBJ2-5
TGTGCCAGTAGTCCCGGGACTCCCGAAAACTATGGCTACACCTTC | CASSPGTPENYGYTF | TRBV19 | NA | NA | TRBJ1-2
TGTGCCAGCAGTTCCGAAGACAGGGTTGGCTACACCTTC | CASSSEDRVGYTF | TRBV27 | few | TRBD1 | TRBJ1-2
TGTGCCACCAGCACCGACAGGGGAAGAGGCTACACCTTC | CATSTDRGRGYTF | TRBV15 | few | TRBD1 | TRBJ1-2
TGCGCCAGCAGCTTGGCTAGCGGACAAGAGACCCAGTACTTC | CASSLASGQETQYF | TRBV5-1 | NA | TRBD2 | TRBJ2-5
TGCGCCAGCAGCCCGGGGACTAGCGGGGCGGATCCCTCCGAGCAGTACTTC | CASSPGTSGADPSEQYF | TRBV5-1 | NA | TRBD2 | TRBJ2-7
TGTGCCTCGGCGGAAATAGCGGGCATGGAGCAGTACTTC | CASAEIAGMEQYF | TRBV30 | NA | TRBD2 | TRBJ2-7
TGCGCCAGCAGCTCCACTAGCGGGAACACCGGGGAGCTGTTTTTT | CASSSTSGNTGELFF | TRBV5-1 | NA | TRBD2 | TRBJ2-2
TGTGCCAGCAGCCCCCACCCGGGGGATACGCAGTATTTT | CASSPHPGDTQYF | TRBV28 | NA | NA | TRBJ2-3
TGTGCCAGTAGTATAGCAGTTGCTGGGGCCAACGTCCTGACTTTC | CASSIAVAGANVLTF | TRBV19 | NA | NA | TRBJ2-6
TGCGCCAGCAGCCTCGGACAGGGGGCCACTGAAGCTTTCTTT | CASSLGQGATEAFF | TRBV5-1 | few | TRBD1 | TRBJ1-1
TGTGCCAGCAGCTCGGTTAGCACAGATACGCAGTATTTT | CASSSVSTDTQYF | TRBV7-2 | NA | NA | TRBJ2-3
TGTGCCAGCAGCCGGACGGGAGAGGGAAATACGCAGTATTTT | CASSRTGEGNTQYF | TRBV7-3 | NA | NA | TRBJ2-3
TGCGCCAGCAGCTTATTCCCCGGGACTAGCGGAGAGACCCAGTACTTC | CASSLFPGTSGETQYF | TRBV5-1 | NA | TRBD2 | TRBJ2-5
TGTGCCAGCAGCCGAGAGCCCCAGCATTTT | CASSREPQHF | TRBV28 | few | NA | TRBJ1-5
TGCAGCAACAATGGACCGGACAGGGGCGGTGAAGCTTTCTTT | CSNNGPDRGGEAFF | TRBV29-1 | few | TRBD1 | TRBJ1-1
TGTGCCAGCAGCCAAGTCAGGGAAGGTGAGCAGTTCTTC | CASSQVREGEQFF | TRBV14 | NA | NA | TRBJ2-1
TGTGCCAGCAGCAGGGCCGAGGCCTACGAGCAGTACTTC | CASSRAEAYEQYF | TRBV27 | NA | NA | TRBJ2-7
TGTGCCATCAGTGAGTCCCCCGTCCGCGGAGAAGAGACCCAGTACTTC | CAISESPVRGEETQYF | TRBV10-3 | once | NA | TRBJ2-5
TGCGCCAGCAGCGCGGAGCTAGCGGAGAGCTACAATGAGCAGTTCTTC | CASSAELAESYNEQFF | TRBV5-1 | NA | TRBD2 | TRBJ2-1